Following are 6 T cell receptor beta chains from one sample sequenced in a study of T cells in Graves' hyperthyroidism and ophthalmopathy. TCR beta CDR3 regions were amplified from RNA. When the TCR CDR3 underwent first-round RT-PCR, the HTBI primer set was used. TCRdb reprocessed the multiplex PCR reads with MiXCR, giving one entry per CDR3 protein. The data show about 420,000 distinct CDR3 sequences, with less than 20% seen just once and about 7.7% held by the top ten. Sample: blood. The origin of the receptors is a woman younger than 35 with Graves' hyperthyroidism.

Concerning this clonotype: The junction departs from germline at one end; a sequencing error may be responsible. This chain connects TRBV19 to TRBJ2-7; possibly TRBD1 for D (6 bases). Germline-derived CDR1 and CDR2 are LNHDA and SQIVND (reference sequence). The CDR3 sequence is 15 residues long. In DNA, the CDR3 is TGCCCCTCCGGTGGGGGCCAGAGCCCCTCCTACGAGCAGTACTTC. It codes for CPSGGGQSPSYEQYF.

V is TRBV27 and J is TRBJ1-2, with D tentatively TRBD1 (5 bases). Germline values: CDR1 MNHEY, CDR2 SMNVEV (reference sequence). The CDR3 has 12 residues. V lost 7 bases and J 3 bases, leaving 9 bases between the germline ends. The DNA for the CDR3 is TGTGCCAGCAAGACGGGGGACTATGGCTACACCTTC. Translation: CASKTGDYGYTF.

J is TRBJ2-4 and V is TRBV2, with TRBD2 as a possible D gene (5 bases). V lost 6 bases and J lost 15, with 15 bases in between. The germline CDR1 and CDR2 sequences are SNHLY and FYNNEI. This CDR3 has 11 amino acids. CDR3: CASRAGAAAYF. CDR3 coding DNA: TGTGCCAGCAGGGCGGGCGCAGCCGCGTACTTC.

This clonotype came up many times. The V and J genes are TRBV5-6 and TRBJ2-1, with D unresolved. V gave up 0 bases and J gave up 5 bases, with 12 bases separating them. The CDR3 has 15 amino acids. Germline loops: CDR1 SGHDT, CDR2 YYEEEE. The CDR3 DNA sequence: TGTGCCAGCAGCTTGGAGGGTAGGGTAAACAATGAGCAGTTCTTC. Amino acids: CASSLEGRVNNEQFF. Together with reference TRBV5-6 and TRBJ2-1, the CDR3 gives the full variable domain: DAGVTQSPTHLIKTRGQQVTLRCSPKSGHDTVSWYQQALGQGPQFIFQYYEEEERQRGNFPDRFSGHQFPNYSSELNVNALLLGDSALYLCASSLEGRVNNEQFFGPGTRLTVL.

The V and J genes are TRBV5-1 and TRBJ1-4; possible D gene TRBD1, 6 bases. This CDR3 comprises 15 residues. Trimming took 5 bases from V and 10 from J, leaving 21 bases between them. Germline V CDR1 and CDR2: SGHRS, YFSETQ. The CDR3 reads CASRPQGLDAAKLFF. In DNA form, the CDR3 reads TGCGCCAGCAGACCTCAGGGGTTGGATGCGGCAAAACTGTTTTTT.

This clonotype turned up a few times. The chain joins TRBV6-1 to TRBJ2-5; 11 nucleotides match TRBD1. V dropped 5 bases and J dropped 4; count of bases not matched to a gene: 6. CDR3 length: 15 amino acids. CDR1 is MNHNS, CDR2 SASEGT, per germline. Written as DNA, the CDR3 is TGTGCCAGCAGTCGGACAGGGGGCAGAGGAGAGACCCAGTACTTC. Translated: CASSRTGGRGETQYF.